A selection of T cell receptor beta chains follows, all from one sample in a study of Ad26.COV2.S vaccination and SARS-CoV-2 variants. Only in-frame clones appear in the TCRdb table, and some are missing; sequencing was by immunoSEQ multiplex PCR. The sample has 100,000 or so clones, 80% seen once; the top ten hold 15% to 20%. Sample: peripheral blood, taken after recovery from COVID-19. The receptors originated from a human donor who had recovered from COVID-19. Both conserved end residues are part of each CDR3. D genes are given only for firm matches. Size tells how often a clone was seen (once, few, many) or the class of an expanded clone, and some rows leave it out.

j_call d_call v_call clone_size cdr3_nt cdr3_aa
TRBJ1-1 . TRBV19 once TGTGCCAGTAGTATAGGACGGACGAACACTGAAGCTTTCTTT CASSIGRTNTEAFF
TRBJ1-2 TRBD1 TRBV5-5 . TGTGCCAGCAGCTTGGAGGGCAGGGGGTACTATGGCTACACCTTC CASSLEGRGYYGYTF
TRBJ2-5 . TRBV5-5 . TGTGCCAGCAGCTTGGCCTATGAGACCCAGTACTTC CASSLAYETQYF
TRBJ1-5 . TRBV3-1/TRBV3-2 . TGTGCCAGCAGCCAAGATTTGGTTCAGCCCCAGCATTTT CASSQDLVQPQHF
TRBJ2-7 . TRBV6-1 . TGTGCCAGCAGTGACAGGGGCGGTCCATACGAGCAGTACTTC CASSDRGGPYEQYF
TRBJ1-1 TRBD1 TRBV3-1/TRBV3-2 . TGTGCCAGCAGCCTCGGACAGGAGAACACTGAAGCTTTCTTT CASSLGQENTEAFF
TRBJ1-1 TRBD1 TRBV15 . TGTGCCACCAGCAAGGGCAGGGGGCAAACTGAAGCTTTCTTT CATSKGRGQTEAFF
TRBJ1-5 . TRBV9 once TGTGCCAGCACTGACGGGGTAGGGCCTCAGCCCCAGCATTTT CASTDGVGPQPQHF
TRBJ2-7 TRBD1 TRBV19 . TGTGCCAGTAGGCCTCGACCGGGACAGTTCCCCTACGAGCAGTACTTC CASRPRPGQFPYEQYF
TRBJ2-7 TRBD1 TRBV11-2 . TGTGCCAGCAGCTTAGGACAGGGAGAGTACTTC CASSLGQGEYF
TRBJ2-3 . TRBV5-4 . TGTGCCAGCTTCCGCGGGTCAGGGGAGCTCACAGATACGCAGTATTTT CASFRGSGELTDTQYF
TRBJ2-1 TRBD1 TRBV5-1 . TGCGCCAGCAGCTTAGGGCAGGGGGCGGACAATGAGCAGTTCTTC CASSLGQGADNEQFF
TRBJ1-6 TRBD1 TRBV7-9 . TGTGCCAGCACCCCCGGGACAGATAATAATTCACCCCTCCACTTT CASTPGTDNNSPLHF
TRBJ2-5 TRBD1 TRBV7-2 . TGTGCCAGCAGCTTAGGAACAGGGGGACCAGAGACCCAGTACTTC CASSLGTGGPETQYF
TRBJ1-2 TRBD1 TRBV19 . TGTGCCAGTACGTCCGGGACAGGGGTCGTCGGCTACACCTTC CASTSGTGVVGYTF
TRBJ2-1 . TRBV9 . TGTGCCAGCAGCACAACAGGGTCGGCCAGCTCCTACAATGAGCAGTTCTTC CASSTTGSASSYNEQFF
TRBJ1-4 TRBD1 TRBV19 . TGTGCCAGTAGTTCGACCCCCGACAGGGACGTTAAACTGTTTTTT CASSSTPDRDVKLFF
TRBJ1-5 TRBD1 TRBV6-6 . TGTGCCAGCAGCCGACAGGGGCCCTCCTTGCCCCAGCATTTT CASSRQGPSLPQHF
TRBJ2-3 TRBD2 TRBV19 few TGTGCCAGTAGTATAGGCGGTAGCGGGGCAGATACGCAGTATTTT CASSIGGSGADTQYF